The 4 T cell receptor beta chains below were found in one sample sequenced in a study of shared clonotypes between healthy human individuals. TCRdb's table, derived via immunoSEQ multiplex PCR, lists solely in-frame clones and lacks some. Among around 430,000 clones listed, about 76% were seen once. The source material was PBMCs. These receptors were obtained from a woman aged 40 to 50 in good health. Some clones in this sample may be carry-over from other donors' samples.

As concerns this clone: This specimen includes other DNA sequences encoding the same CDR3. The chain joins TRBV7-9 to TRBJ1-2; 8 positions match TRBD1. The CDR3 is 14 residues long. The junction had 3 bases not matched to a gene; V was cut back by 3 bases and J by 3 bases. Germline loops: CDR1 SEHNR, CDR2 FQNEAQ (reference sequence). CDR3 protein: CASSLLTGDYGYTF. CDR3 DNA: TGTGCCAGCAGCTTGTTGACAGGGGACTATGGCTACACCTTC.

The genes are TRBV9 and TRBJ2-4, with D perhaps matching TRBD2 (6 bases). CDR1 is SGDLS, CDR2 YYNGEE, per germline. The CDR3 runs 14 residues. Between the trimmed V and J ends, which lost 4 bases and 0 bases, there was a span of 8 bases. The CDR3 loop is CASSSGLAKNIQYF. The CDR3 DNA is TGTGCCAGCAGCTCGGGACTAGCCAAAAACATTCAGTACTTC.

This rearrangement joins TRBV6-5 to TRBJ2-5; 8 nucleotides agree with TRBD1. Trimming took 4 bases from V and 2 from J; bases not matched to a gene: 6. Germline V gene sequence: CDR1 MNHEY, CDR2 SVGAGI. CDR3 length: 15 amino acids. The CDR3 DNA reads TGTGCCAGCAGTTCCCTTGGGACAGGACAAGAGACCCAGTACTTC. Protein product: CASSSLGTGQETQYF.

This clone appeared once. The chain joins TRBV29-1 to TRBJ2-1; D is undetermined. Germline CDR1 and CDR2: SQVTM and ANQGSEA. The V end was cut by 4 bases, the J end by 8 bases, with 9 bases between. This CDR3 region has 11 residues. CDR3 DNA sequence: TGCAGCGTTGTTCAGGTCCATGAGCAGTTCTTC. Its protein product is CSVVQVHEQFF.